The 21 T cell receptor beta chains below all came from one sample that was sequenced in a study of identical twins. Each CDR3 protein is one row after TCRdb ran MiXCR on the 5' RACE reads. The sample has a few hundred thousand distinct CDR3 sequences; about 13% are singletons. These data were also filed under a second study, of yellow fever vaccine responses in identical twins.

Sequences were obtained from memory (CD45RO+) T cells sorted from blood. The origin of the receptors is a woman younger than 30 in good health.

V usage is TRBV6-1 and J usage is TRBJ2-4, with D perhaps TRBD1 or TRBD2 (7 bases each). The CDR3 extends over 15 amino acids. V lost 6 bases to trimming and J lost 4 bases, with 16 bases between them. In germline, CDR1 is MNHNS, CDR2 SASEGT. For the CDR3, the DNA is TGTGCCAGCAGAAGCGGGACAGACCTTAAAAACATTCAGTACTTC. Its protein is CASRSGTDLKNIQYF.

The chain is built from TRBV24-1 and TRBJ2-7, with 11 bases lining up with TRBD1. Trimming removed 6 bases from V and 5 bases from J; junction bases left unmatched: 8. The CDR3 spans 15 residues. Germline lookup yields CDR1 KGHDR and CDR2 SFDVKD. Written as DNA, the CDR3 is TGTGCCACCAGTTCGCCGGGACAGGGGGGCCACGAGCAGTACTTC. Its translation: CATSSPGQGGHEQYF.

J is TRBJ2-7 and V is TRBV21-1; TRBD1, the table's D call, lacks a check against the DNA. TRBV21-1 is deemed a pseudogene. This CDR3 is built from 12 residues. The CDR3 DNA reads TGTGCCAGCAGCGCCAGGGGACACGAGCAGTACTTC. Translation: CASSARGHEQYF.

The chain employs TRBV6-2 or TRBV6-3 and TRBJ2-3; 9 bases map to TRBD2. Germline V gene sequence: CDR1 MNHEY, CDR2 SVGEGT. The CDR3 is 15 amino acids. The V and J ends lost 8 bases and 6 bases, in that order; junction bases with no gene match: 12. This chain's CDR3 is CASPAGLAGTDTQYF. CDR3 DNA: TGTGCCAGCCCCGCCGGGCTAGCGGGGACCGATACGCAGTATTTT.

There are a few counts of this clonotype. This chain links TRBV6-1 with TRBJ1-1; 7 bases align to TRBD1. Germline V gene data show CDR1 as MNHNS and CDR2 as SASEGT. The CDR3 runs 14 residues. The V and J ends lost 5 bases and 0 bases, in that order; junction bases with no gene match: 3. CDR3 amino acids: CASSPGQMNTEAFF. In DNA, the CDR3 is TGTGCCAGCAGTCCGGGACAGATGAACACTGAAGCTTTCTTT.

The chain joins TRBV7-8 to TRBJ2-7, with 9 bases that match TRBD1. Trimming took 3 bases from V and 8 from J; bases not matched to a gene: 8. This CDR3 spans 14 amino acids. From germline, CDR1 is SGHVS and CDR2 FQNEAQ. The CDR3 DNA reads as TGTGCCAGCAGCTTCTCCGGGACAGGGTTTCAGCAGTACTTC. Protein sequence: CASSFSGTGFQQYF.

This clonotype was observed a few times. The chain carries TRBV2 and TRBJ2-3; tentative D call: TRBD1 (6 bases). The CDR3 runs 13 residues. V was trimmed by 5 bases and J by 11 bases, leaving 17 bases between them. The V gene's germline CDR1 is SNHLY and CDR2 FYNNEI. CDR3 residues: CASSTSTGAGQYF. In nucleotides, the CDR3 is TGTGCCAGCAGTACATCGACAGGTGCGGGGCAGTATTTT.

V is TRBV28 and J is TRBJ1-1; 7 bases are a match to TRBD1. This CDR3 has 16 amino acids. V trimming: 5 bases; J trimming: 0 bases; junction bases outside the gene matches: 9. CDR1 is MDHEN and CDR2 is SYDVKM in the germline V gene. Written as DNA, the CDR3 is TGTGCCAGCAGTCCTCAACAGGGGCTCATGAACACTGAAGCTTTCTTT. Residues: CASSPQQGLMNTEAFF.

The gene calls are TRBV7-3 and TRBJ1-5; the match to TRBD1 covers 11 bases. V dropped 2 bases and J dropped 1; count of bases not matched to a gene: 4. Germline V CDR1 and CDR2: SGHTA, FQGTGA. There are 17 residues in the CDR3. The CDR3 spells CASSLEDRGQSNQPQHF. For the CDR3, the DNA is TGTGCCAGCAGCTTAGAGGACAGGGGGCAAAGCAATCAGCCCCAGCATTTT. The full variable domain, its missing parts supplied by reference TRBV7-3 and TRBJ1-5, is GAGVSQTPSNKVTEKGKYVELRCDPISGHTALYWYRQSLGQGPEFLIYFQGTGAADDSGLPNDRFFAVRPEGSVSTLKIQRTERGDSAVYLCASSLEDRGQSNQPQHFGDGTRLSIL.

The rearrangement joins TRBV28 to TRBJ2-6, with TRBD2 matching over 9 bases. J gave up 1 base and V 5 bases, and 9 bases lay outside the gene matches. The CDR3 is 18 residues long. Germline V gene data show CDR1 as MDHEN and CDR2 as SYDVKM. The CDR3 sequence: CASSPRGSGRSGANVLTF. The CDR3 nucleotides read TGTGCCAGCAGTCCCCGGGGTAGCGGGAGATCTGGGGCCAACGTCCTGACTTTC.

There are a few counts of this clonotype. The V call is TRBV6-5, the J call TRBJ2-1; D possibly corresponds to TRBD2 (6 bases). Germline V CDR1 and CDR2: MNHEY, SVGAGI. Trimming left V 0 bases short and J 5 bases short, with 11 bases between. The CDR3 contains 15 residues. The CDR3 sequence: CASSYSAGWDNEQFF. DNA for the CDR3: TGTGCCAGCAGTTACTCCGCGGGGTGGGACAATGAGCAGTTCTTC.

This clonotype was counted a few times. This sequence joins TRBV11-2 and TRBJ2-7; 16 positions agree with TRBD2. Germline CDR1 reads SGHAT; CDR2 reads FQNNGV. V lost 4 bases, J lost 6 bases, and 3 bases stayed unmatched. The CDR3 consists of 15 residues. The CDR3 loop is CASSSGTSGRVEQYF. For the CDR3, the DNA is TGTGCCAGCAGCTCGGGGACTAGCGGGAGGGTCGAGCAGTACTTC.

V gene TRBV9 combines with J gene TRBJ2-7; the D gene is possibly TRBD1 (5 bases). The CDR3 totals 15 residues. Trimming removed 0 bases at V and 1 base at J, with 11 bases between. From germline, CDR1 is SGDLS and CDR2 YYNGEE. The CDR3 coding sequence is TGTGCCAGCAGCGTAGTGGTGGGGCCGTCCTACGAGCAGTACTTC. Translated, it gives CASSVVVGPSYEQYF.

This clonotype has a count of ten or more. V usage is TRBV5-1 and J usage is TRBJ2-3, with D possibly matching TRBD2 (5 bases). The CDR3 has 15 residues. Trimming removed 0 bases at V and 3 bases at J, with 11 bases between. From germline, CDR1 is SGHRS and CDR2 YFSETQ. CDR3 sequence (DNA): TGCGCCAGCAGCTTGGACACACCGGGGACAGATACGCAGTATTTT. This gives the protein CASSLDTPGTDTQYF.

V usage is TRBV7-9 and J usage is TRBJ2-3; D not certain. Trimming pared 5 bases from V and 0 bases from J, leaving 9 bases between. Per germline, CDR1 SEHNR and CDR2 FQNEAQ (reference sequence). This CDR3 contains 14 residues. The CDR3 sequence is CASSQIGSTDTQYF. The CDR3, as DNA: TGTGCCAGCAGCCAAATTGGGAGCACAGATACGCAGTATTTT.

In its sample, this clonotype was seen a few times. The gene calls are TRBV4-3 and TRBJ2-1; the D gene could be TRBD1 or TRBD2 (5 bases each). CDR1 and CDR2 from the germline V gene are LGHNA and YSLEER. V lost 0 bases and J 0 bases, leaving 9 bases between the germline ends. CDR3 length: 16 amino acids. In DNA, the CDR3 is TGCGCCAGCAGCCAAGATCGGGGACCCTCCTACAATGAGCAGTTCTTC. This translates into CASSQDRGPSYNEQFF.

This clonotype was seen many times. The gene calls are TRBV15 and TRBJ2-3; 12 bases are shared with TRBD2. This CDR3 is built from 17 residues. Germline V gene data show CDR1 as LNHNV and CDR2 as YYDKDF (reference sequence). The V and J ends lost 1 base and 4 bases, in that order; junction bases with no gene match: 6. The CDR3 nucleotides are TGTGCCACCAGCAGAGCTCCTCTAGCGGGAGGGCCAGATACGCAGTATTTT. Translated: CATSRAPLAGGPDTQYF.

The V call is TRBV27, the J call TRBJ2-7; the match to TRBD1 covers 9 bases. The V gene's germline CDR1 is MNHEY and CDR2 SMNVEV (reference sequence). V shed 5 bases, J shed 4 bases, and the junction held 6 bases outside the gene matches. The CDR3 is 14 residues long. CDR3 region: CASSPLDRGYEQYF. Written as DNA, the CDR3 is TGTGCCAGCAGTCCACTAGACAGGGGGTACGAGCAGTACTTC.

The chain joins TRBV12-5 to TRBJ1-2; tentative D call: TRBD1 (6 bases). V lost 2 bases to trimming and J lost 10 bases, with 11 bases between them. Germline V gene data show CDR1 as LGHNT and CDR2 as FRNRAP. The CDR3 covers 12 residues. In DNA form, the CDR3 reads TGTGCTAGTGGTTTGCCACCGGGACACTACACCTTC. As protein: CASGLPPGHYTF.

The chain combines TRBV28 with TRBJ2-1; 14 nucleotides align to TRBD2. Germline assignment: CDR1 MDHEN and CDR2 SYDVKM. J lost 6 bases, V lost 6 bases, and 10 bases had no gene match. This CDR3 is 17 amino acids long. CDR3 DNA: TGTGCCAGCAGACCCGGACTAGCGGGAGGAAGCCCCAATGAGCAGTTCTTC. It translates to CASRPGLAGGSPNEQFF.

This chain uses TRBV3-1 with TRBJ2-1, with 7 nucleotides matching TRBD2. J lost 2 bases, V lost 4 bases, and 5 bases had no gene match. The CDR3 is 15 residues long. Germline V gene sequence: CDR1 LGHDT, CDR2 YNNKEL (reference sequence). Here the CDR3 reads CASSLTSEPYNEQFF. CDR3 nucleotides: TGTGCCAGCAGCCTCACTAGCGAGCCCTACAATGAGCAGTTCTTC.